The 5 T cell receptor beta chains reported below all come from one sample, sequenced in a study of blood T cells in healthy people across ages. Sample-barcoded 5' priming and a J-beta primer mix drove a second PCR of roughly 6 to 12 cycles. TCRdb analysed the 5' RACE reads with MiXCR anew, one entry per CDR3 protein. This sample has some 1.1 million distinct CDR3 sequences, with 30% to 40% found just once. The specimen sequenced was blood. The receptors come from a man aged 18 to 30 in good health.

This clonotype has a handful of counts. CDR3 sequence (DNA): TGTGCCAGCAGTTTATGGGGCAGCTCTAATTCACCCCTCCACTTT. Translation: CASSLWGSSNSPLHF. The V gene is TRBV27, the J gene TRBJ1-6; possible D gene TRBD1, 5 bases. The CDR3 has 15 residues. Per germline, CDR1 MNHEY and CDR2 SMNVEV (reference sequence). V lost 1 base and J lost 6, with 10 bases in between.

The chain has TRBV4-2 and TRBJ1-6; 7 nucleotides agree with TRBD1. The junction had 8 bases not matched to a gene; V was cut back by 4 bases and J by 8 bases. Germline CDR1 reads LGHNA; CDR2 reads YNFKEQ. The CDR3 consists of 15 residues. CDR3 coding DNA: TGTGCCAGCAGCCGTGGGGCCAGGGGGGATTCACCCCTCCACTTT. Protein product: CASSRGARGDSPLHF.

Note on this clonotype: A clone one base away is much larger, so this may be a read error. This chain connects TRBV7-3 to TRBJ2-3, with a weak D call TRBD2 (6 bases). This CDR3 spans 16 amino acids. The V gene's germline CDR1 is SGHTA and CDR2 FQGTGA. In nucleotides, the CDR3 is TGTGCCAGCAGCTTAGGAGGCGGGGTTAGCACAGAGACGCAGTATTTT. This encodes CASSLGGGVSTETQYF.

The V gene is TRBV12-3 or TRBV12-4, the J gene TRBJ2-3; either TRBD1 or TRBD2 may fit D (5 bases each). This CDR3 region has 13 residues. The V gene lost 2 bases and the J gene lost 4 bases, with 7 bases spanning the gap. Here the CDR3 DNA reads TGTGCCAGCAGTTTATTGGGGGCAGATACGCAGTATTTT. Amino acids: CASSLLGADTQYF.

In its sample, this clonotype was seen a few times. The CDR3 loop reads CASQDGTDTQYF. The DNA of the CDR3 is TGTGCCAGTCAGGACGGCACAGATACGCAGTATTTT. The V and J genes are TRBV7-9 and TRBJ2-3; D unresolved. The CDR3 extends over 12 amino acids. CDR1 SEHNR and CDR2 FQNEAQ come from the germline V gene (reference sequence). Trimming took off 9 bases at V and 1 base at J, with 8 bases between the two ends.